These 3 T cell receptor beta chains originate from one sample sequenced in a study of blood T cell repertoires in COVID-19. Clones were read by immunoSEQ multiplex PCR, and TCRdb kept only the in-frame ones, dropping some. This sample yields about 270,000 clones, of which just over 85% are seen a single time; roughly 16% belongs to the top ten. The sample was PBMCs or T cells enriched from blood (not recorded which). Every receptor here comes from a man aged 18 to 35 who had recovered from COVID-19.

The CDR3 loop reads CASSIFRSELRGGYTF. The CDR3 DNA reads as TGTGCCAGTAGTATCTTCCGGAGCGAACTTCGGGGTGGCTACACCTTC. The genes are TRBV19 and TRBJ1-2; D remains ambiguous. Germline V gene data show CDR1 as LNHDA and CDR2 as SQIVND (reference sequence). The CDR3 has 16 amino acids. V lost 3 bases to trimming and J lost 7 bases, with 21 bases between them.

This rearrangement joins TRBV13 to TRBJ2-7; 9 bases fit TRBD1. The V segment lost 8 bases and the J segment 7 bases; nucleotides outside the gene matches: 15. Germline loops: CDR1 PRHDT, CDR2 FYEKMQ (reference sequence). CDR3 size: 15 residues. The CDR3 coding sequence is TGTGCCAGCTCTGCAGTGGGACAGGGCTTCCGGGAGCAGTACTTC. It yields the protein CASSAVGQGFREQYF.

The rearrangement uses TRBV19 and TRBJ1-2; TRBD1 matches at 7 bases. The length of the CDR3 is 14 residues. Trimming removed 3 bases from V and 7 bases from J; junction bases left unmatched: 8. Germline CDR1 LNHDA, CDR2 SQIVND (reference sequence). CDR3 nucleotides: TGTGCCAGTAGTATTGATGTCGCAGGGGGTGGCTACACCTTC. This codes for CASSIDVAGGGYTF.